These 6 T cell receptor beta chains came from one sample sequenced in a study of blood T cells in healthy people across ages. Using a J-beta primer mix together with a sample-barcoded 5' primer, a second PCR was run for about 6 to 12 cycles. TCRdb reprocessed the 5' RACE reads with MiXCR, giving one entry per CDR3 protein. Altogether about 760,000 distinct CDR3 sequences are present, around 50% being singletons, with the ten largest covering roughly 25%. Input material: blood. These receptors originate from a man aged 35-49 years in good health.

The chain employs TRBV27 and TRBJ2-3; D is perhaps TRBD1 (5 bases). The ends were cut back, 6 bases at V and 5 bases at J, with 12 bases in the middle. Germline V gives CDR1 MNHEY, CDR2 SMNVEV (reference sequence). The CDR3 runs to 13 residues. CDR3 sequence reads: CASRKGSGDTQYF. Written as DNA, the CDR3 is TGTGCCAGCAGAAAGGGGTCGGGAGATACGCAGTATTTT.

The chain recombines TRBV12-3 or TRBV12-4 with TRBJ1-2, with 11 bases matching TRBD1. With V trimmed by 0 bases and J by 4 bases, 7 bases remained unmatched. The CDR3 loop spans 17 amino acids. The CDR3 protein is CASSLAGTGGFGYGYTF. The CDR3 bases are TGTGCCAGCAGTTTAGCAGGGACAGGGGGATTCGGCTATGGCTACACCTTC.

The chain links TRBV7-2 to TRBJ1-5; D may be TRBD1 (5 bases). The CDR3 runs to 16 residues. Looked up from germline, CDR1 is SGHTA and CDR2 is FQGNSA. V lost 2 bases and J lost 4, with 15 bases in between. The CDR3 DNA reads TGTGCCAGCAGCTTAAGTAGGACTCAGGGTAATCAGCCCCAGCATTTT. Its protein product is CASSLSRTQGNQPQHF.

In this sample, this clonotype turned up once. The CDR3 here is CATSQQGERGEQYF. As DNA, the CDR3 is TGTGCCACCAGCCAACAGGGGGAAAGGGGCGAGCAGTACTTC. This sequence joins TRBV15 and TRBJ2-4; TRBD1 aligns across 8 bases. The closer fit of TRBJ2-7 to the DNA end suggests the J call may be wrong. The CDR3 has 14 amino acids. Germline-derived CDR1 and CDR2 are LNHNV and YYDKDF (reference sequence).

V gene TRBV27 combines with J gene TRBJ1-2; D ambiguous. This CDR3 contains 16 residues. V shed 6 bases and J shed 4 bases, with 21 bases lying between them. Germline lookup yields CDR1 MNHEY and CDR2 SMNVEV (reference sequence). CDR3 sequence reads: CASRTRGQASRYGYTF. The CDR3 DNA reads TGTGCCAGCAGAACCCGTGGCCAGGCGTCCCGCTATGGCTACACCTTC.

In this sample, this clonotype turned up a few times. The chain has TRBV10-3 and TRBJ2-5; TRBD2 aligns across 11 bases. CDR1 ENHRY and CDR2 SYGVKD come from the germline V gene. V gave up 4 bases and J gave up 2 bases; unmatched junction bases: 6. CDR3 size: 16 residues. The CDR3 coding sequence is TGTGCCATCAGTGCCTTTCTAGCGGGGGGACAAGAGACCCAGTACTTC. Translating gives CAISAFLAGGQETQYF.